This TCR beta chain came from a study of T cell repertoires in cytomegalovirus infection. Study-wide context: Newly reported HLA-C-restricted and thoroughly characterized HLA-B-restricted CMV epitopes were employed. Matching HLA type and CMV infection were both indicated by public TCR beta signatures.

The germline CDR1 and CDR2 sequences are MNHNY and SVGAGI (reference sequence). The ends lost 3 bases at V and 7 bases at J; junction bases unmatched: 8. This CDR3 has 14 amino acids. TCRdb re-derived calls from the reads in MiXCR, one entry per CDR3 protein. The sample records roughly 700,000 distinct CDR3 sequences, around a third being singletons. Regarding this clonotype: The antigen is unknown.

This sequence joins TRBV6-6 and TRBJ1-1; 7 bases line up with TRBD1. This clonotype was sampled from a human donor in good health (CMV status not recorded). Some clones in this sample may be carry-over from other donors' samples. Here the sequenced sample was cultured PBMCs, taken from culture after CMV antigen stimulation. In DNA form, the CDR3 reads TGTGCCAGCAGTTATTCGACAGGGATGAGTGAAGCTTTCTTT. Amino acid sequence: CASSYSTGMSEAFF.